What follows are 5 T cell receptor beta chains derived from one specimen sequenced in a study of blood T cell repertoires in COVID-19. Generated by immunoSEQ multiplex PCR, the TCRdb table keeps only in-frame clones and is missing some. This sample has about 200,000 clones, with approximately 84% found just once. Sequencing used PBMCs or T cells enriched from blood (not recorded which). These receptors all stem from a man in his forties who had recovered from COVID-19.

V and J are TRBV27 and TRBJ1-1, with 11 bases lining up with TRBD1. The V segment lost 3 bases and the J segment 3 bases; nucleotides outside the gene matches: 3. Per germline, CDR1 MNHEY and CDR2 SMNVEV (reference sequence). The CDR3 is 15 amino acids. The CDR3 protein is CASSFLGQGDTEAFF. The DNA of the CDR3 is TGTGCCAGCAGTTTCCTGGGACAGGGGGACACTGAAGCTTTCTTT.

V usage is TRBV5-1 and J usage is TRBJ2-1; D possibly corresponds to TRBD2 (6 bases). CDR3 length: 16 amino acids. Germline values: CDR1 SGHRS, CDR2 YFSETQ. V was shortened by 1 base and J by 6 bases, with 17 bases between the two germline ends. CDR3 in DNA: TGCGCCAGCAGCTTGATAGGGCTAGCGAACCTCAATGAGCAGTTCTTC. The encoded protein is CASSLIGLANLNEQFF.

This clone was counted a few times. The chain has TRBV5-1 and TRBJ2-1, with a tentative D call TRBD2 (6 bases). This CDR3 has 15 amino acids. Germline lookup yields CDR1 SGHRS and CDR2 YFSETQ. Trimming took off 5 bases at V and 4 bases at J, with 16 bases between the two ends. CDR3 protein: CASSRVGGSYNEQFF. The CDR3 DNA reads as TGCGCCAGCAGTCGGGTCGGGGGATCTTACAATGAGCAGTTCTTC.

This clone was counted between two and nine times. The chain has TRBV28 and TRBJ2-7; TRBD2 might be the D (5 bases). The CDR3 consists of 14 residues. V dropped 3 bases and J dropped 2 bases, with 11 bases sitting between them. Looked up from germline, CDR1 is MDHEN and CDR2 is SYDVKM. The CDR3 loop is CASSFFAGAYEQYF. In DNA, the CDR3 is TGTGCCAGCAGTTTCTTTGCGGGTGCCTACGAGCAGTACTTC.

The chain joins TRBV2 to TRBJ1-1; 12 nucleotides align to TRBD1. V lost 6 bases to trimming and J lost 6 bases; unmatched junction nucleotides: 11. The CDR3 spans 16 residues. Germline loops: CDR1 SNHLY, CDR2 FYNNEI. The CDR3 DNA reads as TGTGCCAGCAGAGCATATGGGACAGGGGGCGCCCCTGAAGCTTTCTTT. Translation: CASRAYGTGGAPEAFF. The entire variable domain, with the rest obtained from reference TRBV2 and TRBJ1-1, is as follows: EPEVTQTPSHQVTQMGQEVILRCVPISNHLYFYWYRQILGQKVEFLVSFYNNEISEKSEIFDDQFSVERPDGSNFTLKIRSTKLEDSAMYFCASRAYGTGGAPEAFFGQGTRLTVV.